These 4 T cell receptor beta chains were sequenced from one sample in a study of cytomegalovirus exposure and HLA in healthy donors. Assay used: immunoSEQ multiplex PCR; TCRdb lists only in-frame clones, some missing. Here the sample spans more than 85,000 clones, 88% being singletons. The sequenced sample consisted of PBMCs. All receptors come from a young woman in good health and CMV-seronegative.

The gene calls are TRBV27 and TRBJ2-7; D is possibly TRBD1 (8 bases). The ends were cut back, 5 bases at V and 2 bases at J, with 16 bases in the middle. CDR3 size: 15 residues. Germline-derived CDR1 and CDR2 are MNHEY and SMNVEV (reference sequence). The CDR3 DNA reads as TGTGCCAGCAGTCCCGGACAGGGAGGGCCCTACGAGCAGTACTTC. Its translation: CASSPGQGGPYEQYF.

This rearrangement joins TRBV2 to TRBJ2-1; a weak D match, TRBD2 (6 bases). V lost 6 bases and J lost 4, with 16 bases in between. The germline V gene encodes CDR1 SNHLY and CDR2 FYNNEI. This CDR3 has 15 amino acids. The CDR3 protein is CASSSGTHSYNEQFF. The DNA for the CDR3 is TGTGCCAGCAGCTCCGGGACTCATTCTTACAATGAGCAGTTCTTC.

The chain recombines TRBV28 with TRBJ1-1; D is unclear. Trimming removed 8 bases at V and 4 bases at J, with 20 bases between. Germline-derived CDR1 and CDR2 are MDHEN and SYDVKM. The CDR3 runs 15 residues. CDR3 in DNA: TGTGCCAGCGCACCACTCGGAACAGTCATCACTGAAGCTTTCTTT. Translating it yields CASAPLGTVITEAFF.

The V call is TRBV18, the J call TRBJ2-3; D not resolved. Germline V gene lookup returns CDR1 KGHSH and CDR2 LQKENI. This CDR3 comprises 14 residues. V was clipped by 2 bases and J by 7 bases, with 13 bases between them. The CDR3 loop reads CASSPRDKTYTQYF. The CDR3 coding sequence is TGTGCCAGCTCACCAAGAGACAAGACCTATACGCAGTATTTT. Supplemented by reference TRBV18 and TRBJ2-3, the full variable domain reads NAGVMQNPRHLVRRRGQEARLRCSPMKGHSHVYWYRQLPEEGLKFMVYLQKENIIDESGMPKERFSAEFPKEGPSILRIQQVVRGDSAAYFCASSPRDKTYTQYFGPGTRLTVL.